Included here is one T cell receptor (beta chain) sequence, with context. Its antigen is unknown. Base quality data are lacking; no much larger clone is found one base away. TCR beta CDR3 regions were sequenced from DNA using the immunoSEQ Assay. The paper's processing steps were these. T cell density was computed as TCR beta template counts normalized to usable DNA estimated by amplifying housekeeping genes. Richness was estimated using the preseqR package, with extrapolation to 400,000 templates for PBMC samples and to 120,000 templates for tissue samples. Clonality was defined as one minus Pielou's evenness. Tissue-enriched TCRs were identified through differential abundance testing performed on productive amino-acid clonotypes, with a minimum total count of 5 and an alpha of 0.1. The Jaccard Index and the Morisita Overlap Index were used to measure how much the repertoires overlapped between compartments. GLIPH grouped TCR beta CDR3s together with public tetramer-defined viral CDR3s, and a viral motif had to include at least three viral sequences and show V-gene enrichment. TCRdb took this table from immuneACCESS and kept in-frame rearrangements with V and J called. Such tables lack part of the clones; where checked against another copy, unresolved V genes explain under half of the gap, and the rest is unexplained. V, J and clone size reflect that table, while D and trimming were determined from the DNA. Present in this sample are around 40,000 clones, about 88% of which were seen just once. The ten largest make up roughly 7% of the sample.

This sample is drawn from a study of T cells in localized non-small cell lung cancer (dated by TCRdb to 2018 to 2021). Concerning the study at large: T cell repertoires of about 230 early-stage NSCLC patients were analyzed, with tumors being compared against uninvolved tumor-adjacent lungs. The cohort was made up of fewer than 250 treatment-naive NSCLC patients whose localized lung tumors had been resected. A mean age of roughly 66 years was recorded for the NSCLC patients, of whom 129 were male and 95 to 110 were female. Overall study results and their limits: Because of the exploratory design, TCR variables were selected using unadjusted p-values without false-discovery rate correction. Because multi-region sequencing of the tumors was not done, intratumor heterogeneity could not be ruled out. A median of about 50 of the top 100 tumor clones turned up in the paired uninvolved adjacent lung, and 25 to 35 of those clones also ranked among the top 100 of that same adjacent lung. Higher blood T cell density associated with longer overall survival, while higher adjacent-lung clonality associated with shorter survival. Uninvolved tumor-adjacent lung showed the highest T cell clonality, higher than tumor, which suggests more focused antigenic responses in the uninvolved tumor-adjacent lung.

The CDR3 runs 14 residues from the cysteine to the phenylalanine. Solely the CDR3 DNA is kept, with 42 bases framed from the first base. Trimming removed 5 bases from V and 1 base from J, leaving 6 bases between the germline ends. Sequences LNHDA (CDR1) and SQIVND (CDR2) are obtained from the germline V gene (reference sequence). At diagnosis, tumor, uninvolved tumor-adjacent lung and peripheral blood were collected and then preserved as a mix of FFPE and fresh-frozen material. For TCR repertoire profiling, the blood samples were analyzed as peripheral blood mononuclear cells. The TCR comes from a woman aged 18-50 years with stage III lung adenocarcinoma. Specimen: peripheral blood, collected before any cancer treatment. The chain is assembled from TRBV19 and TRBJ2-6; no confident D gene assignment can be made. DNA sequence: TGTGCCAGTAGTCCCGGGTCTGGGGCCAACGTCCTGACTTTC. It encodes CASSPGSGANVLTF.